What follows is one TCR beta chain and its context. The antigen remains undetermined. This entry is derived from a study of cytomegalovirus exposure and HLA in healthy donors. Study summary: In a previous analysis, about 100 million unique TCR beta sequences were found from roughly 180 million T cells. Study results and limitations: Reported performance of the classifier showed diagnosis of cytomegalovirus status with high specificity and sensitivity. Among the CMV-associated chains, three were confirmed in vitro as specific for CMV antigens. Overall, roughly 150 TCR beta chains were annotated as cytomegalovirus-associated.

The CDR3 has 14 residues. V lost 6 bases and J lost 7, with 19 bases in between. In germline, CDR1 is MNHEY, CDR2 SMNVEV (reference sequence). PCR was performed using 60 Vbeta and 13 Jbeta primers. Using immunoSEQ multiplex PCR, the repertoire was profiled, and TCRdb retains in-frame clones only, with some absent. The sample holds some 200,000 clones, around 68% seen once. Sequenced: PBMCs. This chain joins TRBV27 and TRBJ2-7, with a possible D match to TRBD1 (6 bases). This clonotype was sampled from a man in his forties in good health and CMV-seronegative. Here the CDR3 DNA reads TGTGCCAGCAGGCCAAAAACAGGGCTTCTAGAGCAGTACTTC. Protein product: CASRPKTGLLEQYF.